A single sample is the source of the 15 T cell receptor beta chains below, sequenced in a study of T-cell reconstitution after alpha-beta-depleted transplantation in children. It was with unique molecular identifiers that the TCRbeta library was prepared. TCRdb re-derived calls from the PCR reads in MiXCR, one entry per CDR3 protein. The table shows about 540,000 distinct CDR3 sequences, with about 16% occurring only once. The source material was PBMCs from the stem cell graft donor, sampled from the stem cell graft. Source of these receptors: a human donor who donated a stem cell graft to a child with acute lymphoblastic leukemia.

In its sample, this clonotype was seen a few times. This chain links TRBV7-9 with TRBJ2-5; 7 nucleotides match TRBD2. CDR3 size: 16 residues. CDR1 and CDR2 from the germline V gene are SEHNR and FQNEAQ (reference sequence). V dropped 3 bases and J dropped 2; count of bases not matched to a gene: 9. DNA of the CDR3: TGTGCCAGCAGCTTGAGGCCGGGGGGAGGACAAGAGACCCAGTACTTC. It specifies CASSLRPGGGQETQYF.

The rearrangement links TRBV5-1 to TRBJ1-6; D is perhaps TRBD1 (5 bases). Germline CDR1 SGHRS, CDR2 YFSETQ. CDR3 length equals 19 residues. Trimming cost V 2 bases and J 4 bases, with 22 bases left between them. Written as DNA, the CDR3 is TGCGCCAGCAGCTTATCTTCCGGGGGACTCCTTGGGTATAATTCACCCCTCCACTTT. Protein: CASSLSSGGLLGYNSPLHF.

This clonotype turned up a few times. The genes are TRBV5-1 and TRBJ2-1; 10 nucleotides agree with TRBD2. The CDR3 sequence is 15 residues long. The germline gives CDR1 SGHRS, CDR2 YFSETQ. V shed 4 bases and J 1 base; nucleotides not matched to a gene: 2. The CDR3 DNA reads TGCGCCAGCAGCCAGCGGGAGGGGTCCTACAATGAGCAGTTCTTC. Amino acids: CASSQREGSYNEQFF.

This clonotype was observed a handful of times. CDR3 nucleotides: TGCGCCAGCAGTCATGGACAGGGTGTGAACCAGCCCCAGCATTTT. This translates into CASSHGQGVNQPQHF. V usage is TRBV5-1 and J usage is TRBJ1-5; TRBD1 aligns across 8 bases. Germline V gene lookup returns CDR1 SGHRS and CDR2 YFSETQ. The CDR3 has 15 residues. V shed 5 bases, J shed 7 bases, and the junction held 11 bases outside the gene matches.

The gene calls are TRBV5-1 and TRBJ2-5; possibly TRBD1 for D (5 bases). V was pared by 6 bases and J by 3 bases, with 9 bases between. Germline V gene lookup returns CDR1 SGHRS and CDR2 YFSETQ. The CDR3 is made up of 12 amino acids. The DNA of the CDR3 is TGCGCCAGCACCATAGGGGAAGAGACCCAGTACTTC. Translated: CASTIGEETQYF.

This clonotype was recorded a few times. This chain joins TRBV6-2 or TRBV6-3 and TRBJ2-6, with 8 bases aligning to TRBD1. After removal of 6 bases from V and 0 bases from J, the junction contained 7 bases not matched to a gene. This CDR3 has 17 residues. Germline CDR1 MNHEY, CDR2 SVGEGT. The CDR3 DNA is TGTGCCAGCAGAGAAACAGGGGGTGGCTCTGGGGCCAACGTCCTGACTTTC. It yields the protein CASRETGGGSGANVLTF.

The V gene is TRBV15, the J gene TRBJ2-1, with D perhaps TRBD1 or TRBD2 (5 bases each). The germline gives CDR1 LNHNV, CDR2 YYDKDF (reference sequence). The CDR3 runs to 13 residues. V was trimmed by 0 bases and J by 10 bases, leaving 10 bases between them. In DNA form, the CDR3 reads TGTGCCACCAGCAGAGATTCCGGGACGGAGCAGTTCTTC. Amino acid sequence: CATSRDSGTEQFF.

This clonotype was counted between two and nine times. This chain connects TRBV30 to TRBJ2-7; TRBD2 matches at 12 bases. Germline V CDR1 and CDR2: GTSNPN, SVGIG (reference sequence). CDR3 length: 14 residues. V lost 1 base, J lost 7 bases, and 5 bases stayed unmatched. The CDR3 reads CAWSGLAGAGEQYF. The DNA of the CDR3 is TGTGCCTGGAGTGGACTAGCGGGAGCTGGGGAGCAGTACTTC.

This rearrangement joins TRBV15 to TRBJ2-1, with 8 bases identical to TRBD2. With 0 bases clipped from V and 5 bases from J, the junction kept 12 bases outside the gene matches. The germline CDR1 and CDR2 sequences are LNHNV and YYDKDF (reference sequence). This CDR3 is built from 18 residues. The CDR3 DNA reads TGTGCCACCAGCAGAGATCATTTAAGTAGCGGGACTGACAATGAGCAGTTCTTC. This translates into CATSRDHLSSGTDNEQFF.

J is TRBJ2-4 and V is TRBV27, with D uncertain. The CDR3 is 12 residues long. Germline lookup yields CDR1 MNHEY and CDR2 SMNVEV (reference sequence). Deletions cut 6 bases from V and 5 bases from J, with 8 bases between. CDR3 nucleotides: TGTGCCAGCAGGGGGATAGAAAACATTCAGTACTTC. Its protein is CASRGIENIQYF.

V gene TRBV27 combines with J gene TRBJ1-5; D is unresolved. This CDR3 comprises 14 residues. Trimming cost V 2 bases and J 5 bases, with 10 bases left between them. The germline V gene encodes CDR1 MNHEY and CDR2 SMNVEV (reference sequence). CDR3 loop: CASSLQADHQPQHF. In nucleotides, the CDR3 is TGTGCCAGCAGTTTACAGGCAGACCATCAGCCCCAGCATTTT.

This clonotype was observed a handful of times. The rearrangement uses TRBV9 and TRBJ2-2; the D is unclear. V lost 4 bases and J 3 bases, leaving 10 bases between the germline ends. This CDR3 spans 14 amino acids. Germline V gene lookup returns CDR1 SGDLS and CDR2 YYNGEE. The CDR3: CASSPPMYTGELFF. The CDR3 coding sequence is TGTGCCAGCAGCCCCCCTATGTACACCGGGGAGCTGTTTTTT. The whole variable domain, remainder taken from reference TRBV9 and TRBJ2-2, is DSGVTQTPKHLITATGQRVTLRCSPRSGDLSVYWYQQSLDQGLQFLIQYYNGEERAKGNILERFSAQQFPDLHSELNLSSLELGDSALYFCASSPPMYTGELFFGEGSRLTVL.

The chain is built from TRBV9 and TRBJ2-3; possible D gene TRBD1, 5 bases. Trimming stripped 4 bases from V and 1 base from J, with 13 bases between. This CDR3 is built from 15 residues. CDR1 is SGDLS, CDR2 YYNGEE, per germline. The CDR3 reads CASSLSPTGTDTQYF. CDR3 bases: TGTGCCAGCAGCCTGTCCCCGACAGGCACAGATACGCAGTATTTT.

This clonotype has only a few counts. This chain links TRBV10-3 with TRBJ2-7, with D perhaps TRBD1 (7 bases). CDR1 ENHRY and CDR2 SYGVKD come from the germline V gene. This CDR3 is built from 13 residues. The V gene lost 8 bases and the J gene lost 0 bases, with 11 bases spanning the gap. Here the CDR3 reads CAIRGTDSYEQYF. The CDR3 nucleotides read TGTGCCATCCGGGGGACAGACTCCTACGAGCAGTACTTC.

This clonotype came up a few times. J is TRBJ1-2 and V is TRBV6-1, with a weak D call TRBD1 (5 bases). The CDR3 has 13 residues. From germline, CDR1 is MNHNS and CDR2 SASEGT. V lost 6 bases, J lost 4 bases, and 12 bases lay in between. The CDR3 nucleotides are TGTGCCAGCAGAAGAGACAGAACCTATGGCTACACCTTC. It translates to CASRRDRTYGYTF.